The 31 T cell receptor beta chains given below trace back to one sample, sequenced in a study of T cell changes during pregnancy in multiple sclerosis. The protocol was immunoSEQ multiplex PCR, while the TCRdb copy is restricted to in-frame clones and leaves out a portion. Of about 50,000 clones detected, 80% to 95% appear once; the ten largest clones hold 0.6% to 0.85%. Material: CD4+ T cells from peripheral blood mononuclear cells, obtained in the third trimester of pregnancy. Receptors were obtained from a female donor with multiple sclerosis, enrolled in a pregnancy study.

The rearrangement joins TRBV6-5 to TRBJ2-1; D ambiguous. CDR1 and CDR2 from the germline V gene are MNHEY and SVGAGI. Trimming cost V 0 bases and J 13 bases, with 13 bases left between them. This CDR3 has 13 amino acids. CDR3 coding DNA: TGTGCCAGCAGTTACTCACTACTAAGACCTCAGTTCTTC. Protein product: CASSYSLLRPQFF.

The chain couples TRBV4-2 to TRBJ2-7; 9 bases fit TRBD2. CDR1 and CDR2 (germline): LGHNA, YNFKEQ. CDR3 size: 17 residues. Germline trimming cut 0 bases from V and 1 base from J; bases unmatched to any gene: 7. CDR3 DNA sequence: TGTGCCAGCAGCCAAGATCGGAGCGGGGGGCGTTCCTACGAGCAGTACTTC. It codes for CASSQDRSGGRSYEQYF.

The table lists this clone with a count of one. The chain is built from TRBV19 and TRBJ2-2, with TRBD1 identical over 7 bases. V trimming: 7 bases; J trimming: 4 bases; junction bases outside the gene matches: 12. The V gene's germline CDR1 is LNHDA and CDR2 SQIVND (reference sequence). This CDR3 comprises 16 residues. This CDR3 reads CASNLLDRAGTGELFF. The CDR3 nucleotides read TGTGCCAGTAATCTTCTCGACAGGGCGGGCACCGGGGAGCTGTTTTTT.

Of note for this clone: Just one base apart from a much larger clone, this may be a read error. V usage is TRBV5-4 and J usage is TRBJ1-1; 11 nucleotides agree with TRBD1. CDR1 is SGHNT, CDR2 YYREEE, per germline (reference sequence). The trim removed 3 bases at V and 8 bases at J, leaving 3 bases unmatched. The CDR3 consists of 13 residues. The CDR3 reads CASSWGQGVEAFF. In DNA, the CDR3 is TGTGCCAGCAGCTGGGGACAGGGGGTAGAAGCTTTCTTT.

CDR3 sequence (DNA): TGTGCCAGCAGCCCATCAGGACAGGGCCTCAATCAGCCCCAGCATTTT. This gives the protein CASSPSGQGLNQPQHF. The gene calls are TRBV11-3 and TRBJ1-5, with 8 bases that match TRBD1. Unmatched junction bases numbered 9, after V lost 5 bases and J lost 3 bases. Germline V lookup: CDR1 SGHNT, CDR2 YENEEA. The CDR3 totals 16 residues.

The chain joins TRBV6-1 to TRBJ2-2, with TRBD1 identical over 7 bases. The CDR3 has 14 amino acids. V was pared by 6 bases and J by 4 bases, with 5 bases of the junction left unmatched. Germline V gene sequence: CDR1 MNHNS, CDR2 SASEGT. CDR3 nucleotide sequence: TGTGCCAGCAGCATCACAGGGGCCACCGGGGAGCTGTTTTTT. This gives the protein CASSITGATGELFF.

This chain uses TRBV4-3 with TRBJ2-7; no clear D. The CDR3 covers 14 residues. Germline values: CDR1 LGHNA, CDR2 YSLEER. V lost 1 base and J lost 2, with 9 bases in between. The CDR3 DNA follows: TGCGCCAGCAGCCAAGCCCTACTAACCTACGAGCAGTACTTC. It yields the protein CASSQALLTYEQYF.

The chain recombines TRBV5-1 with TRBJ2-7; a possible D gene is TRBD2 (5 bases). The CDR3 contains 14 residues. Germline V CDR1 and CDR2: SGHRS, YFSETQ. V gave up 5 bases and J gave up 6 bases, with 18 bases separating them. CDR3 amino acids: CASSPGPEASEQYF. Written as DNA, the CDR3 is TGCGCCAGCAGTCCGGGCCCGGAGGCATCCGAGCAGTACTTC.

This chain links TRBV2 with TRBJ2-7; TRBD2 is a possible D gene (7 bases). The V gene's germline CDR1 is SNHLY and CDR2 FYNNEI. V lost 6 bases, J lost 0 bases, and 18 bases lay in between. The CDR3 extends over 16 amino acids. Here the CDR3 DNA reads TGTGCCAGCAGGGGAGGAGGGGGGGTAAGCTCCTACGAGCAGTACTTC. Protein sequence: CASRGGGGVSSYEQYF. The complete variable domain, with remaining parts taken from reference TRBV2 and TRBJ2-7, reads EPEVTQTPSHQVTQMGQEVILRCVPISNHLYFYWYRQILGQKVEFLVSFYNNEISEKSEIFDDQFSVERPDGSNFTLKIRSTKLEDSAMYFCASRGGGGVSSYEQYFGPGTRLTVT.

The chain is built from TRBV7-2 and TRBJ1-1; 9 nucleotides align to TRBD1. This CDR3 region has 15 residues. Looked up from germline, CDR1 is SGHTA and CDR2 is FQGNSA. With V trimmed by 2 bases and J by 6 bases, 7 bases remained unmatched. The CDR3: CASSLQGQGISEAFF. CDR3 nucleotides: TGTGCCAGCAGCTTACAGGGACAGGGAATTTCTGAAGCTTTCTTT.

The chain employs TRBV30 and TRBJ2-1, with 10 positions matching TRBD2. Per the germline V gene, CDR1 is GTSNPN and CDR2 is SVGIG (reference sequence). This CDR3 has 13 residues. The V and J ends lost 4 bases and 6 bases, in that order; junction bases with no gene match: 3. CDR3 loop: CAWTKRGGNEQFF. As DNA, the CDR3 is TGTGCCTGGACGAAGCGGGGGGGCAATGAGCAGTTCTTC.

This clone showed up just once. The chain joins TRBV19 to TRBJ2-2; a weak D match, TRBD2 (6 bases). Trimming cost V 10 bases and J 8 bases, with 23 bases left between them. The germline gives CDR1 LNHDA, CDR2 SQIVND (reference sequence). This CDR3 region has 15 residues. The CDR3, as DNA: TGTGCCACCGCCACTAGCTCCGGGAGTTCGGGGGAGCTGTTTTTT. This gives the protein CATATSSGSSGELFF.

This rearrangement joins TRBV11-2 to TRBJ1-2; D is unclear. Trimming pared 3 bases from V and 4 bases from J, leaving 9 bases between. Germline V CDR1 and CDR2: SGHAT, FQNNGV. This CDR3 region has 13 residues. The CDR3 loop reads CASSFGGIYGYTF. The CDR3 coding sequence is TGTGCCAGCAGCTTTGGAGGGATCTATGGCTACACCTTC.

The chain is built from TRBV27 and TRBJ2-1, with TRBD1 matching 9 bases. J gave up 5 bases and V 6 bases, and 5 bases lay outside the gene matches. The CDR3 runs 14 residues. Germline CDR1 reads MNHEY; CDR2 reads SMNVEV (reference sequence). The CDR3 is CASRPRDRDNEQFF. For the CDR3, the DNA is TGTGCCAGCAGGCCCCGGGACAGGGACAATGAGCAGTTCTTC.

V is TRBV6-6 and J is TRBJ2-7; 8 positions agree with TRBD1. This CDR3 has 12 residues. Germline V gives CDR1 MNHNY, CDR2 SVGAGI (reference sequence). V lost 9 bases and J lost 2; bases outside the gene matches: 3. CDR3 nucleotides: TGTGCCAGTAAACAGGGGGCCTACGAGCAGTACTTC. Residues: CASKQGAYEQYF.

J is TRBJ1-6 and V is TRBV9; the D gene is possibly TRBD1 (6 bases). The CDR3 extends over 14 amino acids. Germline V CDR1 and CDR2: SGDLS, YYNGEE. Trimming left V 3 bases short and J 7 bases short, with 11 bases between. CDR3 coding DNA: TGTGCCAGCAGCGACAGGACAGAAAATTCACCCCTCCACTTT. Translated: CASSDRTENSPLHF. The whole variable domain, remainder taken from reference TRBV9 and TRBJ1-6, is DSGVTQTPKHLITATGQRVTLRCSPRSGDLSVYWYQQSLDQGLQFLIQYYNGEERAKGNILERFSAQQFPDLHSELNLSSLELGDSALYFCASSDRTENSPLHFGNGTRLTVT.

The V gene is TRBV30, the J gene TRBJ2-5, with D possibly TRBD1 on 5 matching bases. Germline CDR1 and CDR2: GTSNPN and SVGIG (reference sequence). The CDR3 spans 11 residues. V was cut by 8 bases and J by 6 bases, with 13 bases left in between. CDR3 region: CALGVVKTQYF. CDR3 nucleotides: TGTGCCCTAGGGGTTGTGAAGACCCAGTACTTC.

V gene TRBV5-5 combines with J gene TRBJ2-7; TRBD1 is a possible D gene (6 bases). This CDR3 is built from 15 residues. Deletions cut 4 bases from V and 4 bases from J, with 18 bases between. Germline V gene data show CDR1 as SGHKS and CDR2 as YYEKEE (reference sequence). This chain's CDR3 is CASSPSPGRGYEQYF. The CDR3 nucleotides are TGTGCCAGCAGCCCGTCTCCGGGCAGGGGTTACGAGCAGTACTTC.

This clone was recorded only once. This chain links TRBV11-2 with TRBJ2-5; D is possibly TRBD2 (5 bases). The CDR3 runs 13 residues. Germline V CDR1 and CDR2: SGHAT, FQNNGV. Trimming pared 3 bases from V and 5 bases from J, leaving 10 bases between. The CDR3 DNA follows: TGTGCCAGCAGCTTCGGGCGGGCTGAGACCCAGTACTTC. Protein sequence: CASSFGRAETQYF.

In this sample, this clone turned up once. The chain links TRBV7-2 to TRBJ2-3; maybe TRBD2 (6 bases). The CDR3 totals 15 residues. Germline CDR1 is SGHTA and CDR2 is FQGNSA. Trimming stripped 7 bases from V and 2 bases from J, with 16 bases between. CDR3 sequence (DNA): TGTGCCAGCAACCATAAGGGGACTTCCACAGATACGCAGTATTTT. It encodes CASNHKGTSTDTQYF.

The V and J genes are TRBV7-9 and TRBJ2-7; maybe TRBD1 (5 bases). The V gene's germline CDR1 is SEHNR and CDR2 FQNEAQ (reference sequence). V lost 5 bases, J lost 4 bases, and 18 bases lay in between. CDR3 size: 15 residues. The DNA of the CDR3 is TGTGCCAGCAGCCCCCCCTGGGCAGGGCGGTACGAGCAGTACTTC. It is translated as CASSPPWAGRYEQYF.

Only one count was recorded for this clone. The V gene is TRBV5-6, the J gene TRBJ1-5; 7 bases fit TRBD1. The CDR3 is made up of 13 amino acids. CDR1 is SGHDT, CDR2 YYEEEE, per germline. Germline trimming cut 2 bases from V and 7 bases from J; bases unmatched to any gene: 3. The CDR3 sequence is CASSLGGTQPQHF. As DNA, the CDR3 is TGTGCCAGCAGCTTAGGGGGCACGCAGCCCCAGCATTTT.

The rearrangement links TRBV13 to TRBJ2-3, with a weak D call TRBD1 (5 bases). Germline CDR1 and CDR2: PRHDT and FYEKMQ (reference sequence). V was pared by 5 bases and J by 6 bases, with 18 bases between. The length of the CDR3 is 15 residues. The CDR3 DNA sequence: TGTGCCAGCAGCCCCCCAGCCGAAGGGGTGGATACGCAGTATTTT. As protein: CASSPPAEGVDTQYF. Filled out from reference TRBV13 and TRBJ2-3, the complete variable domain reads AAGVIQSPRHLIKEKRETATLKCYPIPRHDTVYWYQQGPGQDPQFLISFYEKMQSDKGSIPDRFSAQQFSDYHSELNMSSLELGDSALYFCASSPPAEGVDTQYFGPGTRLTVL.

V usage is TRBV19 and J usage is TRBJ1-2; D is perhaps TRBD1 (5 bases). Germline V lookup: CDR1 LNHDA, CDR2 SQIVND (reference sequence). There are 13 residues in the CDR3. V was trimmed by 3 bases and J by 4 bases, leaving 9 bases between them. Written as DNA, the CDR3 is TGTGCCAGTAGTATGGACATGAGCTATGGCTACACCTTC. This sequence encodes CASSMDMSYGYTF.

The rearrangement uses TRBV9 and TRBJ2-3; D is uncertain. Trimming pared 0 bases from V and 2 bases from J, leaving 7 bases between. The CDR3 runs to 14 residues. Germline CDR1 and CDR2: SGDLS and YYNGEE. DNA of the CDR3: TGTGCCAGCAGCGTAGCACTCTACACAGATACGCAGTATTTT. It yields the protein CASSVALYTDTQYF.

The J gene is TRBJ2-5, the V gene TRBV7-3, with D tentatively TRBD1 (6 bases). V was trimmed by 5 bases and J by 5 bases, leaving 6 bases between them. Germline CDR1 and CDR2: SGHTA and FQGTGA. CDR3 length equals 11 residues. CDR3 nucleotide sequence: TGTGCCAGCAGCCAGGGGGAGACCCAGTACTTC. It encodes CASSQGETQYF.

The chain employs TRBV6-5 and TRBJ1-4; possible D gene TRBD1, 6 bases. Trimming removed 5 bases from V and 4 bases from J, with 8 bases in between. This CDR3 region has 13 residues. Germline CDR1 is MNHEY and CDR2 is SVGAGI. The CDR3 coding sequence is TGTGCCAGCAGTAGGGGGATTAATGAAAAACTGTTTTTT. Its translation: CASSRGINEKLFF.

The chain has TRBV6-5 and TRBJ1-2; D might be TRBD1 (5 bases). Trimming stripped 4 bases from V and 12 bases from J, with 15 bases between. CDR1 and CDR2 (germline): MNHEY, SVGAGI. The CDR3 extends over 12 amino acids. The CDR3 DNA reads TGTGCCAGCAGTTCGGGGCAGGCGGGACACACCTTC. Translating gives CASSSGQAGHTF.

The chain recombines TRBV19 with TRBJ1-4, with 11 bases lining up with TRBD1. J was trimmed by 9 bases and V by 7 bases; bases with no gene match: 7. Germline CDR1 and CDR2: LNHDA and SQIVND (reference sequence). The CDR3 consists of 14 residues. CDR3 DNA: TGTGCCAGTACCGGACAGGGGGCGTTAAAAAAACTGTTTTTT. This sequence encodes CASTGQGALKKLFF.

This CDR3 is CASYRGQGNTGELFF. DNA for the CDR3: TGTGCCAGCTACCGGGGACAGGGGAACACCGGGGAGCTGTTTTTT. The rearrangement uses TRBV18 and TRBJ2-2, with 9 bases lining up with TRBD1. The CDR3 spans 15 residues. Per the germline V gene, CDR1 is KGHSH and CDR2 is LQKENI. The V segment lost 7 bases and the J segment 1 base; nucleotides outside the gene matches: 4.

This chain joins TRBV10-3 and TRBJ1-5, with 7 bases aligning to TRBD1. The germline CDR1 and CDR2 sequences are ENHRY and SYGVKD. CDR3 length equals 14 residues. The J segment lost 7 bases and the V segment lost 3 bases, leaving 6 bases of the junction unmatched. DNA for the CDR3: TGTGCCATCAGTGAAGGGACACAGGGGCAGCCCCAGCATTTT. This sequence encodes CAISEGTQGQPQHF.